The clone carrying this TCR beta chain was counted ten times or more. Its antigen remains unidentified. Markers CD45RO/CCR7/CD25/CD127/CD95/CD27 served to sort CD4+ naive, central memory, regulatory and stem cell-like memory cells. The sample comes from a study of beta chain features in type 1 diabetes. General study findings and limits: Naive, central memory and Treg TCRB repertoires appeared more alike in patients than in healthy donors. All four CD4+ subsets from Type 1 diabetes patients carried moderately but significantly shorter TCRB CDR3s.

Expressed TCRB transcripts were sequenced, since all the RNA that had been isolated was reverse transcribed. Some clones are missing from TCRdb's copy, which holds only in-frame ones; the method was immunoSEQ multiplex PCR. Of about 130,000 clones listed, roughly a tenth are singletons. The sequenced sample was central memory CD4+ T cells from blood. The sequence was collected from a man aged 18 to 35 in good health.

The CDR3 region is CSVEEGAGRETQYF. The CDR3 region has the DNA TGCAGCGTTGAAGAAGGGGCCGGAAGGGAGACCCAGTACTTC. The rearrangement uses TRBV29-1 and TRBJ2-5; perhaps TRBD1 as D (5 bases). This CDR3 contains 14 residues. Germline-derived CDR1 and CDR2 are SQVTM and ANQGSEA. The germline V and J ends were trimmed by 0 bases and 5 bases, with 13 bases remaining between them.